This TCR beta chain was sequenced in a study of shared clonotypes between healthy human individuals (dated by TCRdb to 2020 to 2022). Study-level background: A couple of women and a few men aged 18 to 49 years were included in the cohort. To estimate repertoire size and how much clonotypes are shared between individuals, the study performed deep sequencing of blood TCR repertoires from a handful of healthy adults. Different laboratories and diverse techniques were used to prepare libraries and sequence TCR repertoires, to increase sequencing depth and limit assay-specific biases. Per donor, leukapheresis produced somewhere between about 0.9 and 10 billion PBMCs. Per donor, three plates each were used for CD4 naive and CD4 memory, two for CD8 naive, and one for CD8 memory.

The investigation overall reported the following: Compared with non-shared clonotypes, clonotypes shared by all four sorted-subset donors had higher generation probabilities. Because the study included only a small number of donors, the genetic and exposure-history diversity represented was limited. Naive subsets generally had larger estimated clonotype richness than memory subsets did. Incomplete sequencing was indicated by rarefaction of sorted-subset datasets, despite the large sequencing depth. Sampling was restricted to blood, and TCR repertoires in tissues likely differ from the TCR repertoires found in blood. Based on pairwise subsampling, the degree of clonotype sharing among donors was expected to be affected by sequencing depth. Sharing across a few donors was observed for roughly 5.4% of naive CD4, under 4% of naive CD8, around 2.5% of memory CD4, and roughly 0.4% of memory CD8 clonotypes.

Spanning cysteine to phenylalanine, the CDR3 consists of 16 amino acids. The entry retains the CDR3 DNA only, 48 bases that are in frame from base 1. Looking up the germline V gene yields CDR1 SGHVS and CDR2 FQNEAQ. V is reduced by 0 bases and J by 7 bases, leaving a spacing of 19 bases between them. This clone appeared once. This clone's antigen is unknown. The sample holds no much larger clone one base away, and base qualities are not on file. TCR CDR3 regions were amplified from genomic DNA by multiplex PCR using the deep immunoSEQ assay. Extracted genomic DNA from each cell subset was spread evenly across all wells of several immunoSEQ 96-well plates, with each plate serving as a replicate. For sorted subsets, each replicate PCR was loaded with approximately 200 ng genomic DNA, equivalent to approximately 27,000 T cell genomes. Purified libraries were quantified with a Qubit 3.0 fluorometer, sized on a Bioanalyzer 2100, and re-quantified with the KAPA Library Quantification kit. Every immunoSEQ 96-well plate was sequenced on a separate single-read 150-cycle Illumina NextSeq 550 flow cell. Under the source paper's analysis protocol: Because the immunoSEQ output included only junctional sequences and no quality scores, the filtering could not be the same as the filtering used for full-length reads. Sequences were annotated with PyIR, a Python wrapper for IgBLAST v1.9, and V/J genes and CDR3 were assigned using IMGT germline references. Reads with weak V/J assignments (E-value above 1e-6), missing CDR3, stop codons, out-of-frame junctions, or ambiguous translated residues were removed. V3J clonotypes were defined as sequences sharing an identical inferred V gene, J gene, and CDR3 amino acid sequence. Percentage overlap between repertoires was computed as shared unique clonotypes divided by the size of the smaller repertoire. Repertoire richness was assessed with RTK rarefaction, the Chao1 estimator, and Recon v2.1 estimates of unobserved clonotypes. Generation probabilities for all TCRbeta clonotypes obtained by the gDNA method from a handful of donors were computed using OLGA. The clones in this table, taken by TCRdb from immuneACCESS, are in-frame only. Not every clone is retained; where verified, under half of the shortfall comes from an unresolved V gene, and the cause of the rest is unknown. V and J calls and clone size are those listed in that table; D and trimming were worked out from the DNA. Within this sample are around 1,900,000 clones, with 90% to 95% of them counted one time only. The top ten clonotypes cover about 1.6% of the sample.

CD8 naive samples were obtained by positive selection for CCR7 among CD45RO-negative cells, yielding a CD45RA+CCR7+ population from which TemRA cells were excluded. Donors were healthy HIV-negative adults with no recently reported acute infections or vaccinations. Every donor was a Caucasian adult residing in Nashville, Tennessee, USA. Blood was obtained by leukapheresis, after which PBMCs were separated by Ficoll-Histopaque density gradient centrifugation and cryopreserved in liquid nitrogen vapor phase. Analytical flow cytometry was used to check the purity and quantity of each magnetically sorted T cell population. From each sorted fraction, genomic DNA was isolated and quantified by UV absorbance on a Nanodrop 2000c.

This receptor was taken from a man in his late teens or twenties in good health. Some clones in this sample may be carry-over from other donors' samples. The chain is encoded by TRBV7-8 joined to TRBJ2-7; the D segment might be TRBD1 or TRBD2, since each matches 6 bases. Sequencing was carried out using naive CD8+ T cells from PBMCs. The intended sense of this specimen's cell subset or site label: CD45RA+CCR7+. The CDR3 sequence is CASSLAVWGAAWEQYF. At the DNA level, the sequence is TGTGCCAGCAGCTTAGCGGTTTGGGGGGCGGCATGGGAGCAGTACTTC.